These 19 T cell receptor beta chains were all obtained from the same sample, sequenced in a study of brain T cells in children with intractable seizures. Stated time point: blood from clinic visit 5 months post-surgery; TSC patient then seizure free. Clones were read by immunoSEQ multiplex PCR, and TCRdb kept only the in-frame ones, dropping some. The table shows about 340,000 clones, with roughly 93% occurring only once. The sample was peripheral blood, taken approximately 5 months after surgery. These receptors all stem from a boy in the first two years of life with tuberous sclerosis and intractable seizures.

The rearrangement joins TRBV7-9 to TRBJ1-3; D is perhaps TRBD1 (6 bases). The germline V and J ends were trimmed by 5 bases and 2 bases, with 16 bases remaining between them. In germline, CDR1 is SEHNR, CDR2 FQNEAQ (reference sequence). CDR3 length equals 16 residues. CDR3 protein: CASSPLGGLAGNTIYF. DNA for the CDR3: TGTGCCAGCAGCCCCCTGGGGGGGCTTGCTGGAAACACCATATATTTT.

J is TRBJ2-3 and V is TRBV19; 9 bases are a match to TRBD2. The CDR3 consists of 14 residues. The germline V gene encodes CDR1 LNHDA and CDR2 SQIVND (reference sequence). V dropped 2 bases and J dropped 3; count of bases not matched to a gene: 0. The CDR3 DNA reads TGTGCCAGTAGTATAACTAGCGGGACAGATACGCAGTATTTT. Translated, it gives CASSITSGTDTQYF.

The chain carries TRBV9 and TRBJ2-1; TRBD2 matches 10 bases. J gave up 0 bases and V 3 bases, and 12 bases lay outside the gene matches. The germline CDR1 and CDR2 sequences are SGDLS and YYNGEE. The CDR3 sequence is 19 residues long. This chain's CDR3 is CASSGLWTSGLSSYNEQFF. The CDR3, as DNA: TGTGCCAGCAGCGGTCTTTGGACTAGCGGACTCAGCTCCTACAATGAGCAGTTCTTC.

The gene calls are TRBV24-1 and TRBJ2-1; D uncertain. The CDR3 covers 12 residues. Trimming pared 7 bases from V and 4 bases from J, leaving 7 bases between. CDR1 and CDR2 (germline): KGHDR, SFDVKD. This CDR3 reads CATRDDYNEQFF. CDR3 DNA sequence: TGTGCCACCAGGGATGATTACAATGAGCAGTTCTTC.

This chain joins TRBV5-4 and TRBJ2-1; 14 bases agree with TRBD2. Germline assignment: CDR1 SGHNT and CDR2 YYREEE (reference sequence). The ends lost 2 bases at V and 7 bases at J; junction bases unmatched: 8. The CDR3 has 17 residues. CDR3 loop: CASSFGLAGGLSNEQFF. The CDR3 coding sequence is TGTGCCAGCAGCTTCGGACTAGCGGGAGGACTCTCAAATGAGCAGTTCTTC.

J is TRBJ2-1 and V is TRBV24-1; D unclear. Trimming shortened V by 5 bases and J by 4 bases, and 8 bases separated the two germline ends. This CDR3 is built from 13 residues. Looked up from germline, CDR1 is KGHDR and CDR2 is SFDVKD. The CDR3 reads CATSAQQYNEQFF. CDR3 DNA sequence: TGTGCCACCAGTGCCCAGCAGTACAATGAGCAGTTCTTC.

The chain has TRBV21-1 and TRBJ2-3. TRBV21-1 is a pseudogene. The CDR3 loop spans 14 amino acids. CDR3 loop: CASSKAGSTDTQYF. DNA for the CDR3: TGTGCCAGCAGCAAAGCAGGCAGCACAGATACGCAGTATTTT.

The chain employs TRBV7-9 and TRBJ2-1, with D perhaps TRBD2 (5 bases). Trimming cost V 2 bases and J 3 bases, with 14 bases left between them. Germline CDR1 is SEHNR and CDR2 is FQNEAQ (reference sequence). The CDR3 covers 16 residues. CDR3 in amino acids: CASSLPSGGGYNEQFF. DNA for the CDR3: TGTGCCAGCAGCTTACCCAGCGGAGGTGGCTACAATGAGCAGTTCTTC.

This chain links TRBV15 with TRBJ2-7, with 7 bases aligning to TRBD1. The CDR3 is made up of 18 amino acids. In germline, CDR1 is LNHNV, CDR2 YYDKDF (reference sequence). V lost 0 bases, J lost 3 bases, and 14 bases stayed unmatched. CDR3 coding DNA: TGTGCCACCAGCAGAGACCTATCCCGGGACAGTTACTACTACGAGCAGTACTTC. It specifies CATSRDLSRDSYYYEQYF.

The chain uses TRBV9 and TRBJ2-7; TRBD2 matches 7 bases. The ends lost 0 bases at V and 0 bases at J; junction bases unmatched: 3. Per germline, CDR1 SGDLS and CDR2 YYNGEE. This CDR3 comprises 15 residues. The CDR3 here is CASSVAPSGSYEQYF. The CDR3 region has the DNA TGTGCCAGCAGCGTAGCTCCTAGCGGCTCCTACGAGCAGTACTTC.

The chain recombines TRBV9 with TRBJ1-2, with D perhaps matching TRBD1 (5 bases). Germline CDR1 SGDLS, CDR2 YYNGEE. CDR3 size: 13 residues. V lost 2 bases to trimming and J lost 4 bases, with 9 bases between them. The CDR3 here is CASSVREGYGYTF. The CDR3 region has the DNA TGTGCCAGCAGCGTCAGGGAAGGCTATGGCTACACCTTC.

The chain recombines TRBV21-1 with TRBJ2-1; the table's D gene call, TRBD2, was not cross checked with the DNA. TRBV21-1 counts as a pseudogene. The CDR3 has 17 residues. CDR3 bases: TGTGCCAGCAGCAAAGAAATCACAGGAGGGAGAGGGAATGAGCAGTTCTTC. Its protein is CASSKEITGGRGNEQFF.

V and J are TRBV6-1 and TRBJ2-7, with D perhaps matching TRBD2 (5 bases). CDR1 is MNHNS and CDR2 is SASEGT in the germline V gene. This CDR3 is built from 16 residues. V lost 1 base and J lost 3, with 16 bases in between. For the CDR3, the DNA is TGTGCCAGCAGTGAAGGGCTGGCTAGCAACCTCTACGAGCAGTACTTC. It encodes CASSEGLASNLYEQYF.

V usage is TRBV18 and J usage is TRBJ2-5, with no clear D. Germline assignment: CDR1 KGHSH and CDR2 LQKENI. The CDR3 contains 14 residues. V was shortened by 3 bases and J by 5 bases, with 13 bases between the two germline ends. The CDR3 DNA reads TGTGCCAGCTCACCCTCTTTAAGTTGGGAGACCCAGTACTTC. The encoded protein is CASSPSLSWETQYF. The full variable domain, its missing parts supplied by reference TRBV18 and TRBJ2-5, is NAGVMQNPRHLVRRRGQEARLRCSPMKGHSHVYWYRQLPEEGLKFMVYLQKENIIDESGMPKERFSAEFPKEGPSILRIQQVVRGDSAAYFCASSPSLSWETQYFGPGTRLLVL.

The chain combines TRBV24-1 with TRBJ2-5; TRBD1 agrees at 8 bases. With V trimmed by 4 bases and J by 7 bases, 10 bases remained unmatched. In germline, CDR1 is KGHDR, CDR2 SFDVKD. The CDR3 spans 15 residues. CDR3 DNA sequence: TGTGCCACCAGTGACATCGCAACAGGGGGTTTGACCCAGTACTTC. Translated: CATSDIATGGLTQYF.

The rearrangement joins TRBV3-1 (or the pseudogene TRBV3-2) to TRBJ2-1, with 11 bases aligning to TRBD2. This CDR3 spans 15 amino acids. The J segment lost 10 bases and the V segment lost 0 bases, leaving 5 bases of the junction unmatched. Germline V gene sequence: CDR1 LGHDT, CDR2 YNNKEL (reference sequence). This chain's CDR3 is CASSQDMSSGREQFF. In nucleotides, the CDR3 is TGTGCCAGCAGCCAAGATATGTCTAGCGGGAGGGAGCAGTTCTTC.

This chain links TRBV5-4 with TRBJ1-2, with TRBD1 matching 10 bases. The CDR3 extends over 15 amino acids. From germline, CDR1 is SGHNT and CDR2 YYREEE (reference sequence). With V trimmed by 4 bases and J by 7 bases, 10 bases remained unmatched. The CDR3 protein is CASSVTGTGVAGYTF. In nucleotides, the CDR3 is TGTGCCAGCAGCGTAACCGGGACAGGGGTGGCTGGCTACACCTTC. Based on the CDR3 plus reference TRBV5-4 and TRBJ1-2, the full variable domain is ETGVTQSPTHLIKTRGQQVTLRCSSQSGHNTVSWYQQALGQGPQFIFQYYREEENGRGNFPPRFSGLQFPNYSSELNVNALELDDSALYLCASSVTGTGVAGYTFGSGTRLTVV.

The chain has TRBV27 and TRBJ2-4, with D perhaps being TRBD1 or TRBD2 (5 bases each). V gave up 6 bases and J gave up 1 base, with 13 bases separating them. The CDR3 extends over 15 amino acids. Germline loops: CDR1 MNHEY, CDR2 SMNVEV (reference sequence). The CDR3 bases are TGTGCCAGCAGCCAAGGGGACCTGGCCAAAAACATTCAGTACTTC. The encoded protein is CASSQGDLAKNIQYF.

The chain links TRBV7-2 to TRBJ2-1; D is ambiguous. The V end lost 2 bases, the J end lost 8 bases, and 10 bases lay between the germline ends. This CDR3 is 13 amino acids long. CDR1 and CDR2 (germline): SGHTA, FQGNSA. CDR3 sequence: CASSLINGHEQFF. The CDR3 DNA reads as TGTGCCAGCAGCTTAATAAATGGGCATGAGCAGTTCTTC.